This T cell receptor (beta chain) was sequenced during a study of naive and memory T cell subsets. Study-wide findings and caveats: Naive repertoires, especially CD8, held a few larger clonotypes, possibly memory cells re-expressing CD45RA. Clonotypes are single alpha or beta chains, not paired receptors.

Overnight CMV lysate stimulation of fresh PBMCs defined donor CMV status by CD4+ IFNgamma. CD8 T cells were positively selected from what remained after CD4 positive selection. This clonotype was recorded a few times. What it binds is not known. One end of the junction does not line up with germline, which may come from a read error. Looked up from germline, CDR1 is SGHTA and CDR2 is FQGNSA. CDR3 size: 14 residues. Two oligonucleotides, mixed equimolar, formed the beta constant-region primer covering TRBC1 and TRBC2. Ligated cDNA was amplified by four rounds of PCR with nested alpha and beta constant-region primers and SP2. In TCRdb, the UMI-ligation and nested PCR reads were re-called with MiXCR into one record per CDR3 protein. The table shows tens of thousands of distinct CDR3 sequences, with about 11% occurring only once.

The sequencing sample was made of naive CD4+ T cells from blood. The TCR originated in a human donor in good health. The chain carries TRBV7-2 and TRBJ2-7, with a weak D call TRBD1 (5 bases). CDR3 in amino acids: CASSLYSTALKPVF. As DNA, the CDR3 is TGTGCCAGCAGCTTATACTCGACAGCCTTGAAACCCGTTTTC.